This T cell receptor (beta chain) was recovered during a study of shared clonotypes between healthy human individuals. Study in general: With ages of 18 to 49, the donors were a couple of women and three men.

At deep level, the assay was performed. Clones were read by immunoSEQ multiplex PCR, and TCRdb kept only the in-frame ones, dropping some. In the table there are roughly 2.1 million clones, about 92% of which are singletons. It was CD45RO-negative cells, positively selected for CCR7, that made up naive CD8 cells, with terminally differentiated effector memory CD45RA+ cells excluded. Study-level findings and limits: Rarefaction exposed incomplete sorted-subset sequencing despite large depth.

As concerns this clone: Its antigen is undetermined.

CDR3 size: 15 residues. V was pared by 7 bases and J by 3 bases, with 19 bases between. CDR1 and CDR2 from the germline V gene are SGHRS and YFSETQ. The V gene is TRBV5-1, the J gene TRBJ1-1, with unresolved D. The clonotype comes from a man aged 18-30 years in good health. Some clones in this sample may be carry-over from other donors' samples. Sequenced material: naive CD8+ T cells from PBMCs. The CDR3 DNA follows: TGCGCCAGCCGCATAGGAGGCGGGAGTGACACTGAAGCTTTCTTT. Its translation is CASRIGGGSDTEAFF.